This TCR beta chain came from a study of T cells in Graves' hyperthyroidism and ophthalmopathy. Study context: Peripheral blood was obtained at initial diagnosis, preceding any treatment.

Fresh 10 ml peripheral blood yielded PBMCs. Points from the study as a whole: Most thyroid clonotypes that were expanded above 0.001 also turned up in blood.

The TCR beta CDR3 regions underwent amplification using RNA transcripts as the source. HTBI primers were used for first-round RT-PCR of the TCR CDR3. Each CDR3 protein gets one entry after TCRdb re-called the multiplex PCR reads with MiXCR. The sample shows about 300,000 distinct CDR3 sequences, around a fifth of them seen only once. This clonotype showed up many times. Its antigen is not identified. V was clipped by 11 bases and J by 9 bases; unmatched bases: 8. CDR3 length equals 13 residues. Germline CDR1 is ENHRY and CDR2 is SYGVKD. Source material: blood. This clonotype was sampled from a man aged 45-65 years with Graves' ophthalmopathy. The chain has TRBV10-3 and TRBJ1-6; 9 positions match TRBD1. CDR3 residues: CALSQGASSPLHF. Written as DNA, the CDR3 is TGTGCCCTATCACAGGGGGCCAGTTCACCCCTCCACTTT.